Each of the 10 T cell receptor beta chains below was sequenced from the same sample in a study of T cells in Graves' hyperthyroidism and ophthalmopathy. Amplification of TCR beta CDR3 regions was performed using RNA transcripts as template. The primer set for the first-round RT-PCR of the TCR CDR3 was HTBI. TCRdb independently ran MiXCR on the multiplex PCR reads; one entry per CDR3 protein. The sample shows 600,000 to 700,000 distinct CDR3 sequences, 40% to 55% of them seen only once. Sequencing input: peripheral blood or thyroid tissue (not recorded which). These receptor sequences come from an adult man with Graves' disease, either hyperthyroidism or ophthalmopathy (not recorded which).

About this clonotype: The CDR3 does not close with the conserved phenylalanine or tryptophan, likely indicating a read error. The chain joins TRBV7-9 to TRBJ1-1; TRBD1 is a possible D gene (5 bases). CDR1 is SEHNR, CDR2 FQNEAQ, per germline (reference sequence). The CDR3 totals 14 residues. CDR3 DNA: TGTGCCAGCAGTTTAGGGACGGAGAACACTGAAGCTTTCCTT. Translating gives CASSLGTENTEAFL.

The rearrangement links TRBV5-5 to TRBJ1-4; 9 nucleotides line up with TRBD1. The CDR3 loop spans 15 amino acids. The germline CDR1 and CDR2 sequences are SGHKS and YYEKEE (reference sequence). The trim removed 0 bases at V and 8 bases at J, leaving 5 bases unmatched. The CDR3 DNA follows: TGTGCCAGCAGCTTGGAGTCGGGACAGGGAGAAAAACTGTTTTTT. This translates into CASSLESGQGEKLFF.

This clonotype was observed a handful of times. The chain joins TRBV7-9 to TRBJ1-2; the match to TRBD1 covers 7 bases. This CDR3 has 14 amino acids. Germline assignment: CDR1 SEHNR and CDR2 FQNEAQ (reference sequence). J lost 6 bases, V lost 0 bases, and 4 bases had no gene match. DNA for the CDR3: TGTGCCAGCAGCTTAGCGTTGACAGGGAATGGCTACACCTTC. Residues: CASSLALTGNGYTF.

V is TRBV20-1 and J is TRBJ1-2, with TRBD1 matching 7 bases. This CDR3 region has 17 residues. J gave up 6 bases and V 3 bases, and 19 bases lay outside the gene matches. Looked up from germline, CDR1 is DFQATT and CDR2 is SNEGSKA (reference sequence). CDR3 protein: CSARSRDSAYLWDGYTF. The CDR3 DNA reads TGCAGTGCTAGGTCCCGGGACAGTGCATATCTTTGGGATGGCTACACCTTC.

This clonotype was detected only a few times. J is TRBJ1-1 and V is TRBV20-1, with D possibly TRBD1 on 5 matching bases. The V gene lost 0 bases and the J gene lost 0 bases, with 17 bases spanning the gap. The CDR3 covers 17 residues. Per germline, CDR1 DFQATT and CDR2 SNEGSKA (reference sequence). The CDR3 DNA reads as TGCAGTGCTAGAGATGGGCAGGGCGCGATGATGAACACTGAAGCTTTCTTT. Encoded protein: CSARDGQGAMMNTEAFF.

The V and J genes are TRBV2 and TRBJ1-6, with TRBD1 matching over 11 bases. Germline V CDR1 and CDR2: SNHLY, FYNNEI. This CDR3 region has 15 residues. Losses at the gene ends were 8 bases for V and 8 bases for J; bases not matched to a gene: 8. The CDR3 region is CASSQDRGRDSPLHF. The CDR3 DNA reads as TGTGCCAGCTCACAGGACAGGGGGCGAGATTCACCCCTCCACTTT.

The chain has TRBV2 and TRBJ2-5; D possibly corresponds to TRBD1 (6 bases). The DNA end lines up better with TRBJ1-6; the J call may be wrong. Germline CDR1 is SNHLY and CDR2 is FYNNEI. The CDR3 contains 16 residues. The DNA of the CDR3 is TGTGCCAGCACAACCTATTGGGGACAATTAATTTCACCCCTCCACTTT. Amino acid sequence: CASTTYWGQLISPLHF.

The chain carries TRBV5-1 and TRBJ2-7, with 8 bases aligning to TRBD2. This CDR3 has 17 residues. The junction had 14 bases not matched to a gene; V was cut back by 1 base and J by 5 bases. CDR1 is SGHRS and CDR2 is YFSETQ in the germline V gene. The CDR3 loop is CASSLFGREGGDDEQYF. The DNA of the CDR3 is TGCGCCAGCAGCTTGTTCGGACGGGAGGGCGGGGACGACGAGCAGTACTTC.

This clonotype was counted only a few times. The germline gene is not matched at one end of the junction; a read error may be the cause. The chain couples TRBV7-2 to TRBJ2-7; 7 bases align to TRBD1. This CDR3 comprises 15 residues. The germline CDR1 and CDR2 sequences are SGHTA and FQGNSA. The CDR3 sequence: CASSQPGQLSYEQYF. The CDR3 region has the DNA TGCGCCAGCAGCCAACCGGGACAGCTCTCCTACGAGCAGTACTTC. Complete variable domain (other parts from reference TRBV7-2 and TRBJ2-7): GAGVSQSPSNKVTEKGKDVELRCDPISGHTALYWYRQSLGQGLEFLIYFQGNSAPDKSGLPSDRFSAERTGGSVSTLTIQRTQQEDSAVYLCASSQPGQLSYEQYFGPGTRLTVT.

This clonotype was counted at least ten times. This chain links TRBV7-2 with TRBJ2-7; D is undetermined. Germline V gene lookup returns CDR1 SGHTA and CDR2 FQGNSA. V dropped 1 base and J dropped 6 bases, with 7 bases sitting between them. The CDR3 has 12 amino acids. CDR3 region: CASSLDVGEQYF. Written as DNA, the CDR3 is TGTGCCAGCAGCTTAGATGTTGGCGAGCAGTACTTC. The full variable domain, its missing parts supplied by reference TRBV7-2 and TRBJ2-7, is GAGVSQSPSNKVTEKGKDVELRCDPISGHTALYWYRQSLGQGLEFLIYFQGNSAPDKSGLPSDRFSAERTGGSVSTLTIQRTQQEDSAVYLCASSLDVGEQYFGPGTRLTVT.